The clone carrying this T cell receptor beta chain was observed at least ten times. Its antigen is as yet unknown. Time point given: sample taken at primary tumor resection. The data were obtained in a study of spatial heterogeneity in lung cancer. Study as a whole: Correlation of TCR transcript counts in tumor regions with a T cell module score from matched bulk RNA-seq was strong. Study-wide results and caveats: Tumor mutation counts were tracked by expanded intratumoral alpha and beta TCR counts.

This CDR3 is built from 14 residues. J gave up 5 bases and V 6 bases, and 11 bases lay outside the gene matches. CDR1 and CDR2 from the germline V gene are SQVTM and ANQGSEA. A unique molecular identifier was attached to every TCR cDNA molecule. Via MiXCR, TCRdb re-called the 5' RACE reads, giving one row per CDR3 protein. The profile shows about 100,000 distinct CDR3 sequences, 3.5% to 5% of them singletons. The V and J genes are TRBV29-1 and TRBJ1-1; 8 nucleotides match TRBD1. This TCR came from a male donor with early-stage non-small cell lung cancer. Sequences were derived from lung tumor tissue, sampled at surgery. The CDR3 region is CSVVSWTGKTEAFF. CDR3 sequence (DNA): TGCAGCGTGGTCTCTTGGACAGGGAAAACTGAAGCTTTCTTT.